The T cell receptor beta chain under discussion was sequenced for a study of quantifying T cell responses using KT2 cells. Whole-study context: TCR alpha and beta constant-region primers primed reverse transcription of RNA. The T4 ligation step was estimated to exceed 8.5% efficiency under optimum conditions.

With 3 bases clipped from V and 8 bases from J, the junction kept 7 bases outside the gene matches. This CDR3 has 14 amino acids. This clonotype has ten or more counts. The antigen remains unidentified. Points from the study as a whole: KT2 clone alpha and beta sequence counts scaled linearly with input KT2 cell number.

The cDNA 3' end received a ligated oligonucleotide with a UMI. An equimolar mix of RC1.1 and RC1.2 primed the beta chain across TRBC1 and TRBC2. MiXCR, applied by TCRdb to the UMI-ligation and nested PCR reads, yields one record per CDR3 protein. The data contain 25,000 to 35,000 distinct CDR3 sequences, approximately 7% of them singletons. This TCR came from a human donor. The chain has TRBV12-3 or TRBV12-4 and TRBJ1-2, with 9 bases matching TRBD1. The sample consisted of PBMCs spiked with cells of the T cell clone KT2. The CDR3 sequence is CASSFLGQGQGYTF. DNA of the CDR3: TGTGCCAGCAGTTTTCTGGGACAGGGACAAGGCTACACCTTC.